A selection of T cell receptor beta chains follows, all from one sample in a study of shared clonotypes between healthy human individuals. Data came from immunoSEQ multiplex PCR; TCRdb stores just in-frame clones and leaves some out. This table holds 1.5 million to 1.9 million clones, approximately 98% found once. The sample taken for sequencing was naive CD4+ T cells sorted from blood. Receptors originate from a man in his thirties or forties in good health. Each CDR3 is given with its conserved first and last residue. The D gene is left open where the match is weak. Clone size is not always given. Where it is, it says once, few, many or a class for expanded clones.

clone size,V gene,D gene,J gene,CDR3 DNA,CDR3 protein
NA,TRBV18,NA,TRBJ2-7,TGTGCCAGCTCACCACCGAGCAGCTCCTACGAGCAGTACTTC,CASSPPSSSYEQYF
NA,TRBV11-2,NA,TRBJ2-2,TGTGCCAGCAGCTTAGATCATTTGCGAGCCGGGGAGCTGTTTTTT,CASSLDHLRAGELFF
NA,TRBV7-9,NA,TRBJ2-1,TGTGCCAGCAGCCATAATACTGAAAAGCAGTTCTTC,CASSHNTEKQFF
NA,TRBV28,TRBD2,TRBJ2-7,TGTGCCAGCAGTTCCTCCCGTAGCGGGAGCGTTACGGGGCAGTACTTC,CASSSSRSGSVTGQYF
NA,TRBV18,TRBD1,TRBJ1-5,TGTGCCAGCTCAGTTCTCGGACAGGGAAATCAGCCCCAGCATTTT,CASSVLGQGNQPQHF
NA,TRBV4-1,TRBD2,TRBJ2-5,TGCGCCAGCAGCGTCCACCGGACTAGCGGGAGGGCCCTCGAGAAGACCCAGTACTTC,CASSVHRTSGRALEKTQYF
NA,TRBV5-1,TRBD2,TRBJ2-1,TGCGCCAGCAGCCCCCCATTGGGAGGGGAGCAGTTCTTC,CASSPPLGGEQFF
NA,TRBV27,NA,TRBJ2-7,TGTGCCAGCAGTCCGTTTATGTCCTACGAGCAGTACTTC,CASSPFMSYEQYF
NA,TRBV10-2,NA,TRBJ1-2,TGCGCCAGCCGCCAGGTGAACTATGGCTACACCTTC,CASRQVNYGYTF
NA,TRBV5-1,NA,TRBJ2-7,TGCGCCAGCAGCTTGGGCCTGAGGCAGTCCTCCTACGAGCAGTACTTC,CASSLGLRQSSYEQYF
NA,TRBV7-6,TRBD1,TRBJ2-2,TGTGCCAGCAGCTGGACAGGGGCCATCGCCGGGGAGCTGTTTTTT,CASSWTGAIAGELFF
NA,TRBV5-8,TRBD2,TRBJ2-1,TGTGCCAGCAGCTTAGGGACTAGCGGACACAATGAGCAGTTCTTC,CASSLGTSGHNEQFF
NA,TRBV5-6,NA,TRBJ1-4,TGTGCCAGCAGCAGGACCGTTTCGGAAAAACTGTTTTTT,CASSRTVSEKLFF
once,TRBV28,NA,TRBJ1-1,TGTGCCAGCAGTTCAGCCGGGTTAAAAGCTTTCTTT,CASSSAGLKAFF
NA,TRBV11-2,NA,TRBJ1-5,TGTGCCAGCAGCTTCAACCAGGGGCGCAATCAGCCCCAGCATTTT,CASSFNQGRNQPQHF
NA,TRBV5-1,TRBD1,TRBJ2-7,TGCGCCAGCAGCTTCCCACGGACAGGGTACTACGAGCAGTACTTC,CASSFPRTGYYEQYF
NA,TRBV9,NA,TRBJ2-2,TGTGCCAGCAGCGTAGCTCCGTCGAACACCGGGGAGCTGTTTTTT,CASSVAPSNTGELFF
NA,TRBV5-1,TRBD1,TRBJ2-7,TGCGCCAGCAGCGCCACAGGGGGCTCCTACGAGCAGTACTTC,CASSATGGSYEQYF
NA,TRBV28,TRBD1,TRBJ2-5,TGTGCCAGCAGTTCCCGGGACAGCTTCCAAGAGACCCAGTACTTC,CASSSRDSFQETQYF
NA,TRBV28,NA,TRBJ1-2,TGTGCCAGCAGTTTGCCCCAGGGGAGGGGCGGCGATGGCTACACCTTC,CASSLPQGRGGDGYTF
NA,TRBV9,TRBD2,TRBJ2-3,TGTGCCAGCAGCCCAAGATCCGGACTAGCGGGAGCAGATACGCAGTATTTT,CASSPRSGLAGADTQYF
NA,TRBV6-1,NA,TRBJ2-7,TGTGCCAGCAGTGAAGCACCGGGGGCGAAGGCCCGGAACTACGAGCAGTACTTC,CASSEAPGAKARNYEQYF
NA,TRBV7-2,NA,TRBJ2-1,TGTGCCAGCAGCTTAACCGACGGGTACAATGAGCAGTTCTTC,CASSLTDGYNEQFF
NA,TRBV18,NA,TRBJ1-4,TGTGCCAGCTCACCATACCAGAATGAAAAACTGTTTTTT,CASSPYQNEKLFF
NA,TRBV4-2,NA,TRBJ2-3,TGTGCCAGCAGCCAAGAACTCGTGTTCACAGATACGCAGTATTTT,CASSQELVFTDTQYF
NA,TRBV28,NA,TRBJ2-5,TGTGCCAGCAGTTTAAGTCGCGACCCCCCGTACCAAGAGACCCAGTACTTC,CASSLSRDPPYQETQYF
once,TRBV18,NA,TRBJ2-2,TGTGCCAGCTCTCCCAGACAGTTCAGGGTCGGGACCGGGGAGCTGTTTTTT,CASSPRQFRVGTGELFF
NA,TRBV30,NA,TRBJ2-1,TGTGCCTGGAGTGTACTGGAGGGTCCCTACAATGAGCAGTTCTTC,CAWSVLEGPYNEQFF